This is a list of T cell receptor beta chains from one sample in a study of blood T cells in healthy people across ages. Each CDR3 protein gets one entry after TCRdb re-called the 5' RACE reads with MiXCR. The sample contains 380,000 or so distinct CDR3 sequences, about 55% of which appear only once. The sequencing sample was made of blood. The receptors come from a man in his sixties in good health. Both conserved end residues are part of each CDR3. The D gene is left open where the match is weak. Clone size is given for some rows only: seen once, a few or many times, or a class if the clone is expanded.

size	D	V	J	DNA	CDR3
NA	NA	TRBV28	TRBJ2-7	TGTGCCAGCTCATTTCCGGGGCGGTACGAGCAGTACTTC	CASSFPGRYEQYF
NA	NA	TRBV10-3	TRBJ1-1	TGTGCCATCAGTGATTACGGCGGAGGGAGTACTGAAGCTTTCTTT	CAISDYGGGSTEAFF
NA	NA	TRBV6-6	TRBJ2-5	TGTGCCAGCAGCCCCTCGACGAACGGCGAGACCCAGTACTTC	CASSPSTNGETQYF
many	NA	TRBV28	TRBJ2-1	TGTGCCAGCAGTTTTGGGCAAAAGGGGTCCCCCCCGTTCTTC	CASSFGQKGSPPFF
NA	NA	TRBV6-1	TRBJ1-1	TGTGCCAGCAGTGACCTGGCTGAAGCTTTCTTT	CASSDLAEAFF
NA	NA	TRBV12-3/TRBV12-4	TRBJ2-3	TGTGCCAGCAGCCTACCGTCCCCTCGTTTTGGCCCAGATACGCAGTATTTT	CASSLPSPRFGPDTQYF
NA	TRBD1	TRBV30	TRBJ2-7	TGTGCCTGGACGGCCGGGACAGGAACCGACGAGCAGTACTTC	CAWTAGTGTDEQYF
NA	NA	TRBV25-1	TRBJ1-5	TGTGCCAGCAGCGGGACGCGAAATCAGCCCCAGCATTTT	CASSGTRNQPQHF
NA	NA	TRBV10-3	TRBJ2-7	TGTGCCATCAGTGGATTGACAGAGTCCTACGAGCAGTACTTC	CAISGLTESYEQYF
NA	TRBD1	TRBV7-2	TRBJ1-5	TGTGCCAGCAGCTTATCGACAGGGCTGCGCAATCAGCCCCAGCATTTT	CASSLSTGLRNQPQHF
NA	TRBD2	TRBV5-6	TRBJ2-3	TGTGCCAGCAGCTTGGTGCTAGCGGGAGGCCTTAAAGAGACAGATACGCAGTATTTT	CASSLVLAGGLKETDTQYF
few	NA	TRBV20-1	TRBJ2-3	TGCAGTGCTAGCGCTGGCAGGGTCACAGATACGCAGTATTTT	CSASAGRVTDTQYF
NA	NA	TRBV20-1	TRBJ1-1	TGCAGTGCCCCCCGCCCCAGAATGGGCACTGAAGCTTTCTTT	CSAPRPRMGTEAFF
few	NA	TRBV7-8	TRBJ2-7	TGTGCCAGCAGCTTAGCGCCGGGGGTCGAGCAGTACTTC	CASSLAPGVEQYF
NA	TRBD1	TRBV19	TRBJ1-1	TGTGCCAGTAGTATTTTTTCGGCAGGGGGGGCTGAAGCTTTCTTT	CASSIFSAGGAEAFF
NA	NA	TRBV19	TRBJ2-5	TGTGCCAGTAGTAGAGCTCGAACAGACCTCCAAGAGACCCAGTACTTC	CASSRARTDLQETQYF
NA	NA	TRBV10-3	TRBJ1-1	TGTGCCATCACTAGGGGAGGTGAAAAAACCACTGAAGCTTTCTTT	CAITRGGEKTTEAFF
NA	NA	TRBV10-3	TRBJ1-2	TGTGCCATCAGTGAACAAGGGGCGGGCTATGGCTACACCTTC	CAISEQGAGYGYTF
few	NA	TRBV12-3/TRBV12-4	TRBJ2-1	TGTGCCAGCAGTTTTAGGAATGAGCAGTTCTTC	CASSFRNEQFF
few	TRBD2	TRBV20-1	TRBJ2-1	TGCAGTGCTAGAGGGTGGCTAGCGGGATTCAACAATGAGCAGTTCTTC	CSARGWLAGFNNEQFF
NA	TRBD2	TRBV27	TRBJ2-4	TGTGCCAGCCGTTCTGGGACTAGCGGGAGGAAGGAAAACATTCAGTACTTC	CASRSGTSGRKENIQYF
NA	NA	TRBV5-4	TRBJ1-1	TGTGCCAGCAGCCCCCCGGGGAGGAGCACTGAAGCTTTCTTT	CASSPPGRSTEAFF
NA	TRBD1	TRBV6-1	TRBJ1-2	TGTGCCAGCAGTGCCCGATCGACAGGGTTCAATGGCTACACCTTC	CASSARSTGFNGYTF
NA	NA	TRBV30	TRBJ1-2	TGTGCCTGGGGTGTACCTCCGACAGAGAGCTCTAACTATGGCTACACCTTC	CAWGVPPTESSNYGYTF
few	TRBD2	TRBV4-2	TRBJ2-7	TGTGCCAGCAGCCAGCAAGGACTAGAGGGGTCCTACGAGCAGTACTTC	CASSQQGLEGSYEQYF
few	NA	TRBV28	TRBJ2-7	TGTGCCAGCAGGATCAGGAGCTCCTACGAGCAGTACTTC	CASRIRSSYEQYF
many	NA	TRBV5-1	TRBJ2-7	TGCGCCAGCAGCTTGGACATCTCCTACGAGCAGTACTTC	CASSLDISYEQYF
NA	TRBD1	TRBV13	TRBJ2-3	TGTGCCAGCAGCCTAAGACAGGGAACGACAGATACGCAGTATTTT	CASSLRQGTTDTQYF
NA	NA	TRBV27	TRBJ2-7	TGTGCCAGCAGTTTGTATGCAGGGATCAGCTACGAGCAGTACTTC	CASSLYAGISYEQYF
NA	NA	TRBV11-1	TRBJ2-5	TGTGCCAGCAGCTCCGGGTATCAAGAGACCCAGTACTTC	CASSSGYQETQYF
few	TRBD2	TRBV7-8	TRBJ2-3	TGTGCCAGCAGCCCTTTGGGAGGGGACACAGATACGCAGTATTTT	CASSPLGGDTDTQYF
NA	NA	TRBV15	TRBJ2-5	TGTGCCGCCAGCCTCGGACAGCTAGAGACCCAGTACTTC	CAASLGQLETQYF
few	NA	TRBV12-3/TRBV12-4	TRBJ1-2	TGTGCCAGCAGTTCCCGGGGGTTAGGCTATGGCTACACCTTC	CASSSRGLGYGYTF
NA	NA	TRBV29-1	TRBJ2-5	TGCAGCGTTGGGGAAAGGCAGTACTTC	CSVGERQYF
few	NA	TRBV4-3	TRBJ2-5	TGCGCCAGCAGCCAAGGCGCAGGGGGGGAGACCCAGTACTTC	CASSQGAGGETQYF
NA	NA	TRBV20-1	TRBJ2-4	TGCAGTGCTAGCGGCCCCGGAAACATTCAGTACTTC	CSASGPGNIQYF
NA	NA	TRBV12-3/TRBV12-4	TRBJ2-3	TGTGCCAGCAGTTTTCCGAACACAGATACGCAGTATTTT	CASSFPNTDTQYF
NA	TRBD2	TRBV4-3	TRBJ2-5	TGCGCCAGCAGCCAAGAGATAGCGGGAGTATTCCAGGAGACCCAGTACTTC	CASSQEIAGVFQETQYF
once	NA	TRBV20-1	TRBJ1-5	TGCAGTGCTAGGTATTCAGGGCAGCCCCAGCATTTT	CSARYSGQPQHF
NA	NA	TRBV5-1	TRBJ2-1	TGCGCCAGCAGCCCCACGGTGGGGCGGCGCTCCTACAATGAGCAGTTCTTC	CASSPTVGRRSYNEQFF
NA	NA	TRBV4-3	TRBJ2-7	TGCGCCAGCAGCCAAGAGGCGACGGAATTCTACGAGCAGTACTTC	CASSQEATEFYEQYF